This is a list of T cell receptor beta chains from one sample in a study of T cell responses to AZD1222 COVID-19 vaccine. Some clones are missing from TCRdb's copy, which holds only in-frame ones; the method was immunoSEQ multiplex PCR. There are about 60,000 clones in the sample; 90% to 95% occur only once, and roughly 6% lies in the top ten. The material was peripheral blood, obtained 28 days after the second dose of the MenACWY control vaccine. The receptors shown here come from an adult who received the MenACWY meningococcal vaccine as a control. Both conserved end residues are part of each CDR3. The D gene is left open where the match is weak. Expanded clones are given a class, and other clones once, few, many or no size at all.

TRBJ1-6 | TRBD1 | TRBV5-1 | - | CASRQDRDRGNSPLHF | TGCGCCAGCAGACAGGACCGGGACAGGGGTAATTCACCCCTCCACTTT
TRBJ2-3 | TRBD2 | TRBV19 | - | CASSSGRASTDTQYF | TGTGCCAGTAGTAGCGGGAGAGCGAGCACAGATACGCAGTATTTT
TRBJ2-1 | - | TRBV7-6 | - | CASSLAQQGDEQFF | TGTGCCAGCAGCTTAGCCCAACAAGGAGATGAGCAGTTCTTC
TRBJ2-2 | - | TRBV28 | - | CASSLGGAPNTGELFF | TGTGCCAGCAGTTTAGGGGGGGCTCCGAACACCGGGGAGCTGTTTTTT
TRBJ1-6 | - | TRBV19 | - | CASSRSGGPDNSPLHF | TGTGCCAGTAGTCGGTCCGGGGGGCCGGATAATTCACCCCTCCACTTT
TRBJ2-1 | - | TRBV15 | - | CATSRDFYEQFF | TGTGCCACCAGCAGAGATTTTTATGAGCAGTTCTTC
TRBJ1-5 | - | TRBV2 | - | CASSESNQPQHF | TGTGCCAGCAGTGAGAGCAATCAGCCCCAGCATTTT
TRBJ2-1 | - | TRBV9 | - | CASSPMRDPYNEQFF | TGTGCCAGCAGCCCCATGCGGGACCCCTACAATGAGCAGTTCTTC
TRBJ2-2 | TRBD2 | TRBV9 | - | CASSGEPGLGFAGELFF | TGTGCCAGCAGCGGAGAGCCGGGACTAGGGTTCGCCGGGGAGCTGTTTTTT
TRBJ1-1 | - | TRBV19 | - | CASSHQGVRTEAFF | TGTGCCAGTAGTCACCAGGGTGTACGGACTGAAGCTTTCTTT
TRBJ1-6 | - | TRBV7-2 | - | CASSLEAGPLNSPLHF | TGTGCCAGCAGCTTAGAGGCAGGGCCGCTTAATTCACCCCTCCACTTT
TRBJ1-5 | TRBD1 | TRBV30 | once | CAWSADRGLGYGNQPQHF | TGTGCCTGGAGTGCGGACAGGGGTTTAGGTTACGGCAATCAGCCCCAGCATTTT
TRBJ2-7 | TRBD2 | TRBV28 | - | CASSLAGAEQYF | TGTGCCAGCAGTTTAGCGGGAGCCGAGCAGTACTTC
TRBJ2-3 | - | TRBV30 | - | CAWSVSGTSTDTQYF | TGTGCCTGGAGTGTATCCGGGACTAGCACAGATACGCAGTATTTT
TRBJ2-2 | - | TRBV7-9 | - | CASSFNGRAAELFF | TGTGCCAGCAGCTTCAACGGGAGAGCCGCGGAGCTGTTTTTT
TRBJ1-2 | TRBD1 | TRBV4-2 | - | CASSQLPGQGAYGYTF | TGTGCCAGCAGCCAACTGCCGGGACAGGGTGCCTATGGCTACACCTTC
TRBJ2-3 | - | TRBV11-1 | - | CASSYRTDTQYF | TGTGCCAGCAGCTACAGGACAGATACGCAGTATTTT
TRBJ2-2 | - | TRBV6-5 | - | CASHPHPNTGELFF | TGTGCCTCCCACCCCCACCCGAACACCGGGGAGCTGTTTTTT
TRBJ1-5 | - | TRBV5-8 | - | CAIGWGLNQPQHF | TGTGCTATCGGGTGGGGCCTAAATCAGCCCCAGCATTTT
TRBJ1-3 | - | TRBV11-2 | - | CASSPTRFSGNTIYF | TGTGCCAGCAGCCCGACACGATTCTCTGGAAACACCATATATTTT
TRBJ2-1 | - | TRBV12-3/TRBV12-4 | - | CASSRDLEQFF | TGTGCCAGCAGCCGAGACTTAGAGCAGTTCTTC
TRBJ2-3 | - | TRBV6-1 | - | CASSEPGTQYF | TGTGCCAGCAGTGAACCGGGTACGCAGTATTTT
TRBJ2-2 | - | TRBV29-1 | - | CSVEFWDTGELFF | TGCAGCGTTGAATTCTGGGACACCGGGGAGCTGTTTTTT
TRBJ2-1 | - | TRBV2 | - | CASRGRESVEQFF | TGTGCCAGCAGGGGTCGGGAGAGTGTTGAGCAGTTCTTC
TRBJ1-1 | - | TRBV6-5 | - | CASTVDRKSTEAFF | TGTGCCAGCACCGTGGACAGAAAGTCCACTGAAGCTTTCTTT
TRBJ2-1 | TRBD1 | TRBV24-1 | - | CATGDRQGTGEQFF | TGTGCCACCGGTGATCGACAGGGTACGGGTGAGCAGTTCTTC
TRBJ1-6 | - | TRBV19 | - | CASSWNSYNSPLHF | TGTGCCAGTAGTTGGAACTCCTATAATTCACCCCTCCACTTT
TRBJ1-1 | - | TRBV30 | - | CALRRDERNTEAFF | TGTGCCTTAAGACGGGACGAACGGAACACTGAAGCTTTCTTT